This entry concerns a single TCR beta chain. Its specificity is not known. The data belong to a study of cytotoxic CD8 clonotypes in ibrutinib-treated CLL. The wider study: Responses: about 25 partial, 2 complete; after median approximately 67 months, around 15 stayed remitted, around twelve progressed. Findings of the study overall: On treatment, the uncommon public clonotypes contracted or remained stable.

CDR1 is SGHTA and CDR2 is FQGTGA in the germline V gene. The V and J ends lost 8 bases and 1 base respectively, with 11 bases between them. This CDR3 contains 14 residues. The TCR beta libraries used around 2 micrograms of genomic DNA that came from cryopreserved PBMCs. The sequencing depth, 1 in 200,000 to 1 in 1 million T cells, was the target. Repertoires were generated with immunoSEQ multiplex PCR, while TCRdb's copy carries only in-frame clones and drops some. The sample includes some 43,000 clones, roughly 76% of them seen just once. The sequence was collected from a human donor with chronic lymphocytic leukemia. The chain uses TRBV7-3 and TRBJ2-2; D not certain. Specimen: PBMCs, collected after 12 months of ibrutinib treatment. CDR3 bases: TGTGCCAGCCTAGGGCAGGAGAACACCGGGGAGCTGTTTTTT. Protein product: CASLGQENTGELFF.